The text below deals with one TCR beta chain. Its cognate antigen is unknown. Researchers built TCR beta libraries using quantitative 5'-RACE with molecular barcodes. MiXCR was run by TCRdb on the 5' RACE reads, yielding one entry per CDR3 protein. Of 500,000 to 650,000 distinct CDR3 sequences listed, roughly 5.3% are singletons. This entry is derived from a study of CD8 T cells in ankylosing spondylitis. Study-level results: CD8+ by phenotype, disease-linked clones were relatively rare in peripheral blood. Significant enrichment of disease-linked clones was reportedly seen in matched ankylosing spondylitis synovial fluid. Some of these motif variants have turned up before, in reports on reactive arthritis synovial fluid and blood. Among TCR beta sequences, a motif of eight highly homologous variants appeared characteristic of ankylosing spondylitis blood.

The CDR3 consists of 19 residues. Germline-derived CDR1 and CDR2 are SGHVS and FNYEAQ. V gave up 2 bases and J gave up 5 bases; unmatched junction bases: 15. The TCR was taken from a male donor with ankylosing spondylitis. The rearrangement links TRBV7-6 to TRBJ2-2, with TRBD2 matching 9 bases. The sequencing sample was made of blood, either unsorted or a sorted T cell fraction (not recorded which). The CDR3 sequence: CASSLTAGALAGWTGELFF. The CDR3 region has the DNA TGTGCCAGCAGCTTAACGGCAGGCGCGCTAGCGGGGTGGACCGGGGAGCTGTTTTTT.